Listed here are 15 T cell receptor beta chains from one sample, sequenced in a study of vaccination and CD4 T cells after COVID-19. The Oncomine TCR Beta short-read assay generated sequence data from the DNA of cultured CD4+ T cells. TCRdb re-called the PCR reads through MiXCR, storing one row per CDR3 protein. The table records more than 15,000 distinct CDR3 sequences, about 41% of them present only once. This sample's treatment: roughly 11-day PBMC culture with coronavirus spike peptide pools or control peptides (ViraFEST assay). The antigens for these receptors are not known. Sequences were obtained from CD4+ T cells from blood, cultured in vitro. These receptors all come from a human donor who had recovered from COVID-19.

The chain carries TRBV6-1 and TRBJ1-3; the D gene is possibly TRBD1 (5 bases). The CDR3 spans 15 residues. The germline CDR1 and CDR2 sequences are MNHNS and SASEGT. V was clipped by 6 bases and J by 0 bases, with 12 bases between them. CDR3 loop: CASRSDITSGNTIYF. The CDR3 DNA reads as TGTGCCAGCAGGTCGGACATTACCTCTGGAAACACCATATATTTT.

This clonotype appeared a few times. The rearrangement links TRBV19 to TRBJ1-6; D gene unclear. V lost 7 bases and J lost 1, with 11 bases in between. CDR1 is LNHDA and CDR2 is SQIVND in the germline V gene (reference sequence). This CDR3 is 15 amino acids long. CDR3 sequence: CASNPSDSYNSPLHF. The CDR3 DNA sequence: TGTGCCAGTAACCCCAGTGATTCCTATAATTCACCCCTCCACTTT.

The chain couples TRBV11-3 to TRBJ2-3; 8 bases line up with TRBD1. The junction had 13 bases not matched to a gene; V was cut back by 6 bases and J by 14 bases. CDR1 SGHNT and CDR2 YENEEA come from the germline V gene. The CDR3 totals 13 residues. The DNA for the CDR3 is TGTGCCAGCAGGCGAGAAGTTCAGGGGGCTCTGTATTTT. Translated, it gives CASRREVQGALYF. Full variable domain (outside the CDR3, taken from reference TRBV11-3 and TRBJ2-3): EAGVVQSPRYKIIEKKQPVAFWCNPISGHNTLYWYLQNLGQGPELLIRYENEEAVDDSQLPKDRFSAERLKGVDSTLKIQPAELGDSAVYLCASRREVQGALYFGPGTRLTVL.

V gene TRBV7-2 combines with J gene TRBJ1-5; no clear D gene. The CDR3 loop spans 14 amino acids. Germline CDR1 reads SGHTA; CDR2 reads FQGNSA. The V gene lost 5 bases and the J gene lost 4 bases, with 12 bases spanning the gap. The CDR3, as DNA: TGTGCCAGCAGCCCAGGATCTGGGAATCAGCCCCAGCATTTT. Translation gives CASSPGSGNQPQHF.

This clonotype was picked up a small number of times. V is TRBV28 and J is TRBJ1-1; D unresolved. V was shortened by 6 bases and J by 2 bases, with 16 bases between the two germline ends. The CDR3 is made up of 15 amino acids. Germline V gives CDR1 MDHEN, CDR2 SYDVKM. The CDR3 spells CASSRIGRPNTEAFF. Written as DNA, the CDR3 is TGTGCCAGCAGCCGCATAGGGAGACCAAACACTGAAGCTTTCTTT.

This clonotype showed up just a few times. The gene calls are TRBV28 and TRBJ2-3, with TRBD1 matching 7 bases. CDR1 is MDHEN and CDR2 is SYDVKM in the germline V gene. CDR3 length: 14 residues. Unmatched junction bases numbered 11, after V lost 8 bases and J lost 6 bases. DNA for the CDR3: TGTGCCAGCGACAGGGCAGGGGGTATGGATACGCAGTATTTT. Residues: CASDRAGGMDTQYF.

CDR3 sequence (DNA): TGCAGTGCCACCCCCGGGACTAGCGGGAGCACAGATACGCAGTATTTT. It translates to CSATPGTSGSTDTQYF. This chain connects TRBV20-1 to TRBJ2-3; the match to TRBD2 covers 12 bases. With V trimmed by 6 bases and J by 0 bases, 7 bases remained unmatched. Germline loops: CDR1 DFQATT, CDR2 SNEGSKA (reference sequence). This CDR3 is 16 amino acids long.

This clonotype was found a few times. J is TRBJ2-5 and V is TRBV28; TRBD1 agrees at 8 bases. V lost 5 bases, J lost 4 bases, and 6 bases stayed unmatched. This CDR3 has 14 residues. Germline V gives CDR1 MDHEN, CDR2 SYDVKM. The CDR3 region is CASSAGGRRETQYF. CDR3 coding DNA: TGTGCCAGCAGTGCAGGGGGCCGCCGAGAGACCCAGTACTTC.

V usage is TRBV5-1 and J usage is TRBJ1-6, with 10 bases lining up with TRBD1. The germline gives CDR1 SGHRS, CDR2 YFSETQ. V dropped 0 bases and J dropped 7; count of bases not matched to a gene: 4. The CDR3 sequence is 16 residues long. CDR3: CASSLVSGQGNSPLHF. The CDR3 coding sequence is TGCGCCAGCAGCTTGGTTTCGGGACAGGGGAATTCACCCCTCCACTTT.

The chain joins TRBV27 to TRBJ2-7; D not certain. Germline V gene data show CDR1 as MNHEY and CDR2 as SMNVEV (reference sequence). The V end lost 2 bases, the J end lost 0 bases, and 8 bases lay between the germline ends. The CDR3 covers 14 residues. This CDR3 is CASSLKVSSYEQYF. DNA of the CDR3: TGTGCCAGCAGTTTAAAAGTTAGCTCCTACGAGCAGTACTTC.

This clonotype was seen a few times. The chain uses TRBV6-1 and TRBJ1-5; 8 nucleotides align to TRBD1. The V gene's germline CDR1 is MNHNS and CDR2 SASEGT. With 9 bases clipped from V and 4 bases from J, the junction kept 5 bases outside the gene matches. The length of the CDR3 is 13 residues. The CDR3 here is CASKQGENQPQHF. The DNA of the CDR3 is TGTGCCAGTAAACAGGGGGAAAATCAGCCCCAGCATTTT.

The CDR3 reads CASSLGQLEGEQYF. The CDR3 DNA reads as TGCGCCAGCAGCTTGGGGCAACTTGAGGGCGAGCAGTACTTC. The chain employs TRBV5-1 and TRBJ2-7, with a possible D match to TRBD2 (5 bases). CDR1 is SGHRS, CDR2 YFSETQ, per germline. V was cut by 0 bases and J by 6 bases, with 13 bases left in between. The CDR3 runs to 14 residues.

V usage is TRBV2 and J usage is TRBJ2-7; 7 nucleotides agree with TRBD1. V dropped 3 bases and J dropped 2; count of bases not matched to a gene: 4. Looked up from germline, CDR1 is SNHLY and CDR2 is FYNNEI. The CDR3 consists of 14 residues. CDR3 region: CASSDITGAYEQYF. In DNA form, the CDR3 reads TGTGCCAGCAGTGATATTACAGGGGCCTACGAGCAGTACTTC.

This chain links TRBV5-1 with TRBJ2-1; D uncertain. This CDR3 has 16 amino acids. Trimming took 0 bases from V and 0 from J, leaving 10 bases between them. CDR1 is SGHRS, CDR2 YFSETQ, per germline. The CDR3 DNA is TGCGCCAGCAGCTTGGCCTATTCCCTCTCCTACAATGAGCAGTTCTTC. Its translation: CASSLAYSLSYNEQFF.

Here the CDR3 DNA reads TGTGCCAGCAGTTCAAACAGGTATAGCAATCAGCCCCAGCATTTT. It codes for CASSSNRYSNQPQHF. The rearrangement uses TRBV27 and TRBJ1-5, with a weak D call TRBD1 (5 bases). The CDR3 is 15 residues long. CDR1 is MNHEY and CDR2 is SMNVEV in the germline V gene (reference sequence). The V and J ends lost 4 bases and 0 bases respectively, with 10 bases between them.